These T cell receptor beta chains were read from a single sample in a study of control samples from healthy donors and cancer patients. TCRdb's copy holds only in-frame clones and misses some; the assay was immunoSEQ multiplex PCR. The sample carries 95,000 to 130,000 clones, about 88% recorded once. Source material: blood. These receptors all stem from a woman in her sixties or seventies in good health. Both conserved end residues are part of each CDR3. D genes are given only for firm matches. Only part of the rows carry a size: once, few, many, or a class if the clone is expanded.

v_gene	j_gene	len	abundance	d_gene	CDR3aa	CDR3nt
TRBV5-4	TRBJ2-1	14	.	.	CASSLWGAGNEQFF	TGTGCCAGCAGCTTGTGGGGGGCGGGCAATGAGCAGTTCTTC
TRBV21-1	TRBJ2-2	14	once	.	CASSKGTDYGELFF	TGTGCCAGCAGCAAGGGGACGGATTACGGGGAGCTGTTTTTT
TRBV3-1/TRBV3-2	TRBJ1-4	12	.	.	CASSGAGWTLFF	TGTGCCAGCAGCGGCGCCGGTTGGACACTGTTTTTT
TRBV13	TRBJ2-5	14	.	TRBD2	CASSLGTSFETQYF	TGTGCCAGCAGCTTAGGGACTAGCTTTGAGACCCAGTACTTC
TRBV5-4	TRBJ1-6	14	once	.	CASSFENGNSPLHF	TGTGCCAGCAGCTTCGAGAACGGGAATTCACCCCTCCACTTT
TRBV19	TRBJ1-5	15	.	.	CASSMLGFGEQPQHF	TGTGCCAGTAGTATGTTGGGGTTCGGCGAGCAGCCCCAGCATTTT
TRBV5-1	TRBJ2-7	13	.	TRBD1	CASSDRVTYEQYF	TGCGCCAGCAGTGACAGGGTCACCTACGAGCAGTACTTC
TRBV15	TRBJ1-1	16	.	TRBD1	CATSREAGTGRYEAFF	TGTGCCACCAGCAGAGAGGCCGGGACAGGGCGCTATGAAGCTTTCTTT
TRBV2	TRBJ1-3	15	once	.	CASKSRGGETNTIYF	TGTGCCAGCAAGTCTCGGGGTGGTGAGACAAACACCATATATTTT
TRBV11-1	TRBJ2-5	12	.	.	CASSPIEETQYF	TGTGCCAGCAGCCCTATCGAAGAGACCCAGTACTTC
TRBV5-1	TRBJ1-1	13	once	.	CASSDQEGAEAFF	TGCGCCAGCAGCGATCAGGAGGGCGCTGAAGCTTTCTTT
TRBV14	TRBJ2-6	15	.	.	CASSQLSSGANVLTF	TGTGCCAGCAGCCAGCTCAGCTCTGGGGCCAACGTCCTGACTTTC
TRBV20-1	TRBJ1-2	16	.	TRBD1	CSASATGQGLGYGYTF	TGCAGTGCTAGTGCCACGGGACAGGGGCTGGGCTATGGCTACACCTTC
TRBV7-6	TRBJ1-3	19	.	.	CASSFLYPPPNYSGNTIYF	TGTGCCAGCAGCTTTTTATATCCACCCCCAAATTACTCTGGAAACACCATATATTTT
TRBV7-2	TRBJ2-1	14	.	TRBD2	CASSPVMTGGLQFF	TGTGCCAGTAGCCCAGTCATGACGGGGGGTCTACAGTTCTTC
TRBV7-2	TRBJ1-1	14	.	.	CASSRVGGGTEAFF	TGTGCCAGCAGCCGCGTGGGTGGGGGCACTGAAGCTTTCTTT
TRBV12-3/TRBV12-4	TRBJ1-1	11	.	.	CASSQGTEAFF	TGTGCCAGCAGTCAGGGCACTGAAGCTTTCTTT
TRBV19	TRBJ1-2	15	.	.	CASSTSRGSLGGYTF	TGTGCCAGTAGTACCTCCCGCGGGAGTCTGGGTGGCTACACCTTC
TRBV3-1/TRBV3-2	TRBJ2-1	15	.	TRBD1	CASSSDRGLHNEQFF	TGTGCCAGCAGCTCAGACAGGGGGCTGCACAATGAGCAGTTCTTC
TRBV14	TRBJ2-3	15	.	.	CASSQTRGSTDTQYF	TGTGCCAGCAGCCAGACCAGGGGCTCCACAGATACGCAGTATTTT
TRBV7-2	TRBJ1-1	13	.	.	CASSSTGATEAFF	TGTGCCAGCAGCTCCACGGGGGCCACTGAAGCTTTCTTT
TRBV3-1/TRBV3-2	TRBJ2-2	16	.	.	CASSQWLGDGTGELFF	TGTGCCAGCAGCCAATGGTTAGGGGACGGCACCGGGGAGCTGTTTTTT
TRBV10-1	TRBJ1-1	14	once	.	CASRQGSSVTEAFF	TGCGCCAGCAGACAGGGATCGAGTGTAACTGAAGCTTTCTTT
TRBV2	TRBJ2-3	15	.	.	CASSRPGGGADTQYF	TGTGCCAGCAGCCGGCCGGGGGGCGGGGCAGATACGCAGTATTTT
TRBV5-1	TRBJ2-5	14	.	.	CASSLRQYGETQYF	TGCGCCAGCAGCCTTCGACAGTATGGAGAGACCCAGTACTTC
TRBV11-1	TRBJ2-7	12	few	.	CASSSGVYEQYF	TGTGCCAGCAGCTCGGGAGTCTACGAGCAGTACTTC
TRBV9	TRBJ1-4	15	.	TRBD1	CASSPGTVKMEKLFF	TGTGCCAGCAGCCCCGGGACAGTGAAAATGGAAAAACTGTTTTTT
TRBV5-5	TRBJ2-7	15	.	.	CASSLARGPSYEQYF	TGTGCCAGCAGCTTGGCGCGGGGGCCCTCCTACGAGCAGTACTTC
TRBV19	TRBJ1-2	15	.	.	CASSIEGYTNYGYTF	TGTGCCAGTAGTATAGAAGGATACACTAACTATGGCTACACCTTC
TRBV9	TRBJ2-2	16	once	.	CASSVGIAGAAGELFF	TGTGCCAGCAGCGTGGGGATTGCAGGCGCGGCCGGGGAGCTGTTTTTT
TRBV24-1	TRBJ2-7	13	.	.	CATSGGALYEQYF	TGTGCCACCAGTGGGGGGGCGCTCTACGAGCAGTACTTC
TRBV25-1	TRBJ1-1	11	.	.	CASSELWEAFF	TGTGCCAGCAGTGAATTATGGGAGGCTTTCTTT